Below, 20 T cell receptor beta chains from the same sample are listed, as sequenced in a study of identical twins. TCRdb re-called the 5' RACE reads through MiXCR, storing one row per CDR3 protein. The profile covers more than 250,000 distinct CDR3 sequences, with about 8.9% appearing a single time and approximately 2.1% taken by the ten largest. Another study also made use of these data, one on yellow fever vaccine responses in identical twins.

What was sequenced was memory (CD45RO+) T cells sorted from blood. The receptors derive from a woman between 18 and 29 years old in good health.

The V gene is TRBV27, the J gene TRBJ2-7, with D maybe TRBD1 (7 bases). Trimming shortened V by 3 bases and J by 12 bases, and 12 bases separated the two germline ends. The CDR3 extends over 11 amino acids. Per the germline V gene, CDR1 is MNHEY and CDR2 is SMNVEV (reference sequence). The CDR3 DNA follows: TGTGCCAGCAGTTTGACAGGGAGGAGGTACGTC. Its translation: CASSLTGRRYV.

DNA of the CDR3: TGTGCCAGCAGCGCTCCGGGACTAGCGGTACAAGAGACCCAGTACTTC. Its translation is CASSAPGLAVQETQYF. The rearrangement joins TRBV5-4 to TRBJ2-5, with 11 bases aligning to TRBD2. This CDR3 contains 16 residues. The germline gives CDR1 SGHNT, CDR2 YYREEE (reference sequence). V was pared by 4 bases and J by 2 bases, with 7 bases of the junction left unmatched.

The chain couples TRBV7-9 to TRBJ1-5; TRBD1 aligns across 7 bases. Germline CDR1 SEHNR, CDR2 FQNEAQ (reference sequence). The CDR3 consists of 16 residues. J lost 4 bases, V lost 1 base, and 7 bases had no gene match. The DNA for the CDR3 is TGTGCCAGCAGCTTAGGCAGGACAGGAGTAAATCAGCCCCAGCATTTT. This codes for CASSLGRTGVNQPQHF.

V is TRBV3-1 and J is TRBJ2-3; 8 nucleotides align to TRBD1. V was pared by 4 bases and J by 4 bases, with 7 bases of the junction left unmatched. Germline V lookup: CDR1 LGHDT, CDR2 YNNKEL (reference sequence). The CDR3 is 15 amino acids. CDR3 DNA sequence: TGTGCCAGCAGCCCAGGGGGCGTAGAAGCAGATACGCAGTATTTT. Residues: CASSPGGVEADTQYF.

This clonotype was observed a handful of times. J is TRBJ2-1 and V is TRBV4-1; 8 nucleotides match TRBD1. The CDR3 consists of 20 residues. V lost 0 bases and J lost 0; bases outside the gene matches: 13. The germline V gene has CDR1 MGHRA and CDR2 YSYEKL. CDR3 protein: CASSQDSWQGARSSYNEQFF. CDR3 DNA sequence: TGCGCCAGCAGCCAAGACAGTTGGCAGGGGGCGAGGAGCTCCTACAATGAGCAGTTCTTC.

The chain carries TRBV18 and TRBJ2-7; D unresolved. Trimming pared 2 bases from V and 2 bases from J, leaving 13 bases between. This CDR3 has 15 residues. Germline lookup yields CDR1 KGHSH and CDR2 LQKENI. CDR3 DNA: TGTGCCAGCTCACCAGTCGCGAATAACCCCTACGAGCAGTACTTC. Translating gives CASSPVANNPYEQYF. The whole variable domain, filled in from reference TRBV18 and TRBJ2-7, reads NAGVMQNPRHLVRRRGQEARLRCSPMKGHSHVYWYRQLPEEGLKFMVYLQKENIIDESGMPKERFSAEFPKEGPSILRIQQVVRGDSAAYFCASSPVANNPYEQYFGPGTRLTVT.

This clonotype was seen at least ten times. J is TRBJ2-1 and V is TRBV5-1; D gene uncertain. CDR3 length: 12 amino acids. Trimming shortened V by 0 bases and J by 8 bases, and 6 bases separated the two germline ends. CDR1 is SGHRS and CDR2 is YFSETQ in the germline V gene. CDR3 amino acids: CASSLGSDEQFF. CDR3 DNA: TGCGCCAGCAGCTTGGGAAGCGATGAGCAGTTCTTC.

This clonotype was counted only a few times. The V call is TRBV6-2 or TRBV6-3, the J call TRBJ1-5; the D is unclear. The CDR3 is made up of 16 amino acids. The V gene's germline CDR1 is MNHEY and CDR2 SVGEGT. V lost 2 bases, J lost 11 bases, and 22 bases lay in between. The CDR3 protein is CASSYSSAGASSAQHF. Here the CDR3 DNA reads TGTGCCAGCAGTTACAGTTCGGCAGGAGCCTCCTCGGCCCAGCATTTT.

This clonotype was seen a handful of times. The chain couples TRBV24-1 to TRBJ2-2; D not certain. The V gene's germline CDR1 is KGHDR and CDR2 SFDVKD. The CDR3 loop spans 11 amino acids. Between the trimmed V and J ends, which lost 6 bases and 3 bases, there was a span of 1 base. CDR3 sequence (DNA): TGTGCCACCAGTTACACCGGGGAGCTGTTTTTT. Translation: CATSYTGELFF.

J is TRBJ2-3 and V is TRBV11-2; a possible D gene is TRBD1 (5 bases). Per the germline V gene, CDR1 is SGHAT and CDR2 is FQNNGV. V was cut by 0 bases and J by 8 bases, with 6 bases left in between. The CDR3 length is 12 residues. In nucleotides, the CDR3 is TGTGCCAGCAGCTTAGACAGGGCTACGCAGTATTTT. Translation gives CASSLDRATQYF.

This clonotype was detected a few times. V and J are TRBV25-1 and TRBJ2-3; D possibly matches TRBD1 or TRBD2 (5 bases each). V dropped 6 bases and J dropped 2 bases, with 15 bases sitting between them. The length of the CDR3 is 15 residues. The germline V gene has CDR1 MGHDK and CDR2 SYGVNS. Written as DNA, the CDR3 is TGTGCCAGCAGAGATCACATGGGGGACACAGATACGCAGTATTTT. Its translation: CASRDHMGDTDTQYF.

This clonotype was seen repeatedly, ten times or more. The chain carries TRBV24-1 and TRBJ2-1; TRBD2 matches 7 bases. CDR1 and CDR2 from the germline V gene are KGHDR and SFDVKD. The CDR3 is 15 amino acids. Trimming at V came to 4 bases and at J to 0 bases, leaving 2 bases not matched to a gene. CDR3 region: CATSEAGFSYNEQFF. The CDR3, as DNA: TGTGCCACCAGTGAAGCGGGATTCTCCTACAATGAGCAGTTCTTC.

For this clonotype: A much bigger clone sits one base away, suggesting this may be a read error. The chain couples TRBV5-1 to TRBJ2-1; no definite D call. V was clipped by 4 bases and J by 2 bases, with 13 bases between them. The CDR3 spans 15 residues. CDR1 is SGHRS, CDR2 YFSETQ, per germline. This CDR3 is CASSPDDQPYNEQFF. CDR3 in DNA: TGCGCCAGCAGCCCGGACGACCAGCCCTACAATGAGCAGTTCTTC.

This clonotype has just a few counts. J is TRBJ1-2 and V is TRBV5-6; maybe TRBD1 (5 bases). Trimming took off 0 bases at V and 4 bases at J, with 10 bases between the two ends. The germline gives CDR1 SGHDT, CDR2 YYEEEE. This CDR3 comprises 14 residues. CDR3 sequence: CASSLGGEVYGYTF. The CDR3 DNA is TGTGCCAGCAGCTTGGGAGGGGAGGTCTATGGCTACACCTTC.

This clonotype was counted ten times or more. The chain has TRBV10-3 and TRBJ2-1; 7 bases map to TRBD2. Trimming at V came to 6 bases and at J to 3 bases, leaving 2 bases not matched to a gene. CDR1 is ENHRY and CDR2 is SYGVKD in the germline V gene. CDR3 length: 13 residues. CDR3 residues: CAIRGGYYNEQFF. The CDR3 region has the DNA TGTGCCATCAGGGGGGGGTACTACAATGAGCAGTTCTTC.

The chain recombines TRBV12-3 or TRBV12-4 with TRBJ1-3, with TRBD1 as a possible D gene (6 bases). Trimming pared 4 bases from V and 1 base from J, leaving 11 bases between. The CDR3 is made up of 15 amino acids. The CDR3 here is CASSWAQGSGNTIYF. DNA for the CDR3: TGTGCCAGCAGTTGGGCACAGGGTTCTGGAAACACCATATATTTT.

V gene TRBV20-1 combines with J gene TRBJ1-5; TRBD1 agrees at 10 bases. From germline, CDR1 is DFQATT and CDR2 SNEGSKA (reference sequence). V was pared by 7 bases and J by 4 bases, with 1 base of the junction left unmatched. The CDR3 has 12 residues. The CDR3 sequence is CSVDRGNQPQHF. In DNA form, the CDR3 reads TGCAGTGTGGACAGGGGGAATCAGCCCCAGCATTTT.

This clonotype has ten or more counts. The V gene is TRBV25-1, the J gene TRBJ1-3; unclear D gene. With 1 base removed from V and 2 bases from J, the gap between germline ends came to 9 bases. This CDR3 comprises 15 residues. Germline V gives CDR1 MGHDK, CDR2 SYGVNS. The CDR3 nucleotides are TGTGCCAGCAGTGAATCAAGGGCCACTGGAAACACCATATATTTT. Encoded protein: CASSESRATGNTIYF.

This clonotype was detected only a few times. The chain uses TRBV12-3 or TRBV12-4 and TRBJ1-1, with D maybe TRBD1 (6 bases). This CDR3 is built from 13 residues. V dropped 5 bases and J dropped 6 bases, with 13 bases sitting between them. CDR3 loop: CASSNLGGAEAFF. The CDR3 coding sequence is TGTGCCAGCAGTAACCTAGGGGGAGCTGAAGCTTTCTTT.

This clonotype has only a few counts. V and J are TRBV11-2 and TRBJ2-3, with D possibly TRBD2 on 5 matching bases. The germline V gene encodes CDR1 SGHAT and CDR2 FQNNGV. This CDR3 contains 17 residues. V was pared by 0 bases and J by 6 bases, with 19 bases between. The CDR3 sequence is CASSLDGRPLIEDTQYF. The CDR3 nucleotides read TGTGCCAGCAGCTTAGATGGGAGACCCCTCATCGAGGATACGCAGTATTTT.